This TCR beta chain was profiled in a study of CD4 T cells in relation to SARS-CoV-2 and coronaviruses. Study summary: Crossreactive spike epitopes shared across donors were mapped to their HLA restriction. Study-wide results and caveats: No crossreactivity against non-spike viral proteins was tested here.

Data came from immunoSEQ multiplex PCR; TCRdb stores just in-frame clones and leaves some out. This sample carries 58,000 or so clones, about 91% of them seen once, and the ten largest clones take approximately 0.37%. This clone was counted once. Its antigen is as yet unknown. What was sequenced was naive CD4+ T cells from PBMCs. Subset noted: naive CD4+ T cells isolated by negative enrichment. The receptor was derived from an adult with COVID-19.

The CDR3 loop reads CAWSVGFGANVLTF. CDR3 bases: TGTGCCTGGAGTGTGGGGTTTGGGGCCAACGTCCTGACTTTC. J is TRBJ2-6 and V is TRBV30, with D uncertain. The CDR3 spans 14 residues. Germline V CDR1 and CDR2: GTSNPN, SVGIG (reference sequence). Trimming shortened V by 0 bases and J by 3 bases, and 6 bases separated the two germline ends. The whole variable domain, filled in from reference TRBV30 and TRBJ2-6, reads SQTIHQWPATLVQPVGSPLSLECTVEGTSNPNLYWYRQAAGRGLQLLFYSVGIGQISSEVPQNLSASRPQDRQFILSSKKLLLSDSGFYLCAWSVGFGANVLTFGAGSRLTVL.